This entry lists 27 T cell receptor beta chains sequenced from one sample in a study of T cells in localized non-small cell lung cancer. Some clones are missing from TCRdb's copy, which holds only in-frame ones; the method was immunoSEQ multiplex PCR. The profile shows some 15,000 clones, about 87% of them singletons. The input for sequencing was peripheral blood mononuclear cells, taken before any cancer treatment. These receptors came from a male donor aged 60 or over with stage II lung adenocarcinoma.

The rearrangement joins TRBV6-1 to TRBJ1-2; 7 bases are shared with TRBD1. Germline V gene sequence: CDR1 MNHNS, CDR2 SASEGT. The CDR3 loop spans 16 amino acids. The V and J ends lost 0 bases and 2 bases, in that order; junction bases with no gene match: 6. The CDR3 sequence is CASSEATGVYNYGYTF. CDR3 bases: TGTGCCAGCAGTGAAGCAACAGGGGTCTACAACTATGGCTACACCTTC.

This chain joins TRBV5-4 and TRBJ2-1; D not certain. Germline CDR1 and CDR2: SGHNT and YYREEE (reference sequence). The CDR3 totals 12 residues. Trimming removed 4 bases from V and 5 bases from J, with 7 bases in between. The CDR3 loop is CASSPWNNEQFF. The CDR3 DNA follows: TGTGCCAGCAGCCCGTGGAACAATGAGCAGTTCTTC.

V is TRBV5-1 and J is TRBJ1-1, with D possibly being TRBD1 (5 bases). Trimming shortened V by 4 bases and J by 1 base, and 14 bases separated the two germline ends. The CDR3 extends over 15 amino acids. Germline CDR1 reads SGHRS; CDR2 reads YFSETQ. The CDR3 sequence: CASSAEGAGNTEAFF. The CDR3 DNA reads TGCGCCAGCAGCGCTGAAGGGGCTGGGAACACTGAAGCTTTCTTT. Combining the CDR3 with reference TRBV5-1 and TRBJ1-1 gives the whole variable domain KAGVTQTPRYLIKTRGQQVTLSCSPISGHRSVSWYQQTPGQGLQFLFEYFSETQRNKGNFPGRFSGRQFSNSRSEMNVSTLELGDSALYLCASSAEGAGNTEAFFGQGTRLTVV.

V is TRBV4-1 and J is TRBJ1-2; D is possibly TRBD1 (5 bases). Trimming took 0 bases from V and 8 from J, leaving 10 bases between them. The germline V gene has CDR1 MGHRA and CDR2 YSYEKL. There are 13 residues in the CDR3. CDR3 in DNA: TGCGCCAGCAGCCAAGAATGGGGGGAGGGCTACACCTTC. This gives the protein CASSQEWGEGYTF.

V usage is TRBV28 and J usage is TRBJ1-5; D possibly corresponds to TRBD1 (6 bases). Germline V CDR1 and CDR2: MDHEN, SYDVKM. The CDR3 totals 16 residues. Trimming shortened V by 4 bases and J by 4 bases, and 17 bases separated the two germline ends. CDR3 in amino acids: CASSSAWGQENQPQHF. The CDR3 nucleotides are TGTGCCAGCAGTTCCGCTTGGGGGCAGGAGAATCAGCCCCAGCATTTT.

As regards this clone: No conserved phenylalanine or tryptophan is present at the end of the CDR3, so a read error is the likely explanation. The rearrangement uses TRBV7-2 and TRBJ1-2; TRBD1 aligns across 7 bases. Germline V gene sequence: CDR1 SGHTA, CDR2 FQGNSA. V shed 5 bases, J shed 0 bases, and the junction held 12 bases outside the gene matches. The CDR3 is 17 amino acids. Here the CDR3 reads CASSVSRDSATNYGYTL. CDR3 coding DNA: TGTGCCAGCAGCGTTAGCCGGGACAGTGCAACTAACTATGGCTACACCCTC.

This chain joins TRBV19 and TRBJ2-5; D is uncertain. V gave up 6 bases and J gave up 4 bases, with 9 bases separating them. This CDR3 region has 12 residues. The germline V gene encodes CDR1 LNHDA and CDR2 SQIVND (reference sequence). CDR3 amino acids: CASRLSGETQYF. The DNA of the CDR3 is TGTGCCAGTAGGTTAAGTGGAGAGACCCAGTACTTC.

V usage is TRBV18 and J usage is TRBJ2-7, with TRBD1 as a possible D gene (6 bases). This CDR3 spans 16 amino acids. The V gene lost 3 bases and the J gene lost 2 bases, with 17 bases spanning the gap. CDR1 and CDR2 (germline): KGHSH, LQKENI. The CDR3 is CASSPPVTGPAYEQYF. DNA for the CDR3: TGTGCCAGCTCACCCCCCGTGACAGGACCAGCCTACGAGCAGTACTTC.

The chain combines TRBV5-1 with TRBJ2-1, with TRBD2 identical over 9 bases. The CDR3 contains 15 residues. Germline CDR1 reads SGHRS; CDR2 reads YFSETQ. J gave up 9 bases and V 4 bases, and 11 bases lay outside the gene matches. CDR3 DNA sequence: TGCGCCAGCAGCACCGTGGCGGGAGGGCGCGGTGAGCAGTTCTTC. Protein product: CASSTVAGGRGEQFF.

The chain recombines TRBV6-6 with TRBJ1-2, with 11 bases matching TRBD1. Germline V gene lookup returns CDR1 MNHNY and CDR2 SVGAGI (reference sequence). CDR3 length equals 14 residues. The V segment lost 8 bases and the J segment 1 base; nucleotides outside the gene matches: 3. Here the CDR3 reads CASGGTGGNYGYTF. The CDR3 region has the DNA TGTGCCAGCGGCGGGACAGGGGGTAACTATGGCTACACCTTC.

The chain is built from TRBV6-1 and TRBJ1-5; the match to TRBD1 covers 11 bases. CDR1 is MNHNS, CDR2 SASEGT, per germline. V lost 4 bases to trimming and J lost 2 bases; unmatched junction nucleotides: 4. The CDR3 spans 16 residues. CDR3 sequence (DNA): TGTGCCAGCAGTGGGACAGGGGGCGCTGGCAATCAGCCCCAGCATTTT. Its translation is CASSGTGGAGNQPQHF.

V usage is TRBV29-1 and J usage is TRBJ2-7; D call uncertain. The V and J ends lost 0 bases and 4 bases respectively, with 4 bases between them. This CDR3 contains 11 residues. Germline lookup yields CDR1 SQVTM and CDR2 ANQGSEA. The CDR3 reads CSVEEGYEQYF. CDR3 in DNA: TGCAGCGTTGAAGAGGGATACGAGCAGTACTTC.

This chain links TRBV6-5 with TRBJ2-1; 9 bases match TRBD2. In germline, CDR1 is MNHEY, CDR2 SVGAGI. The CDR3 is made up of 15 amino acids. Germline trimming cut 8 bases from V and 4 bases from J; bases unmatched to any gene: 9. The CDR3, as DNA: TGTGCCAGCCGTACTGGCGGGAGGGCATACAATGAGCAGTTCTTC. This encodes CASRTGGRAYNEQFF.

The J gene is TRBJ2-1, the V gene TRBV2; weak D call: TRBD2 (6 bases). This CDR3 is 12 amino acids long. V was shortened by 3 bases and J by 16 bases, with 16 bases between the two germline ends. CDR1 is SNHLY, CDR2 FYNNEI, per germline. The CDR3 region is CASSERRALYFF. The CDR3 coding sequence is TGTGCCAGCAGTGAGAGGAGGGCCCTCTATTTCTTC.

The J gene is TRBJ2-5, the V gene TRBV5-1; D is ambiguous. The CDR3 runs to 15 residues. Trimming took 5 bases from V and 2 from J, leaving 16 bases between them. Looked up from germline, CDR1 is SGHRS and CDR2 is YFSETQ. In nucleotides, the CDR3 is TGCGCCAGCAGTCCCGCCCTGTTAACGCAAGAGACCCAGTACTTC. Its protein product is CASSPALLTQETQYF.

This chain connects TRBV15 to TRBJ2-1, with 7 bases fitting TRBD2. The CDR3 is 15 residues long. J was trimmed by 8 bases and V by 0 bases; bases with no gene match: 7. The V gene's germline CDR1 is LNHNV and CDR2 YYDKDF (reference sequence). Written as DNA, the CDR3 is TGTGCCACCAGCAGAGATGGTGCAGGGAGGGATGAGCAGTTCTTC. It specifies CATSRDGAGRDEQFF.

This sequence joins TRBV7-6 and TRBJ2-7; D perhaps matches TRBD1 (5 bases). The V and J ends lost 3 bases and 6 bases respectively, with 9 bases between them. This CDR3 is 12 amino acids long. Germline loops: CDR1 SGHVS, CDR2 FNYEAQ. The CDR3: CASSFQGGEQYF. The CDR3 coding sequence is TGTGCCAGCAGCTTCCAGGGCGGCGAGCAGTACTTC.

This clone appeared a single time. The chain links TRBV19 to TRBJ2-1, with TRBD2 matching 11 bases. The J segment lost 3 bases and the V segment lost 7 bases, leaving 8 bases of the junction unmatched. The CDR3 contains 16 residues. Germline CDR1 and CDR2: LNHDA and SQIVND (reference sequence). CDR3 coding DNA: TGTGCCAGTAAACTAGCGGGAGATAGATACTACAATGAGCAGTTCTTC. This codes for CASKLAGDRYYNEQFF.

V and J are TRBV6-6 and TRBJ1-1; tentative D call: TRBD1 (5 bases). Germline loops: CDR1 MNHNY, CDR2 SVGAGI (reference sequence). Trimming shortened V by 8 bases and J by 0 bases, and 10 bases separated the two germline ends. This CDR3 is built from 13 residues. CDR3 bases: TGTGCCAGCTCTTGGGACCTGAACACTGAAGCTTTCTTT. It translates to CASSWDLNTEAFF.

This clone was observed a few times. V gene TRBV19 combines with J gene TRBJ1-2; tentative D call: TRBD1 (5 bases). From germline, CDR1 is LNHDA and CDR2 SQIVND (reference sequence). The CDR3 runs 12 residues. The V and J ends lost 5 bases and 8 bases respectively, with 12 bases between them. CDR3: CASSPSGRGYTF. The CDR3 DNA is TGTGCCAGTAGTCCGTCGGGGCGGGGCTACACCTTC.

This clone was seen a handful of times. V gene TRBV27 combines with J gene TRBJ1-1; D perhaps matches TRBD1 (5 bases). The germline CDR1 and CDR2 sequences are MNHEY and SMNVEV (reference sequence). The CDR3 covers 14 residues. Trimming removed 5 bases at V and 5 bases at J, with 15 bases between. Written as DNA, the CDR3 is TGTGCCAGCAGTAGTACTTTGGGGGGGACTGAAGCTTTCTTT. This sequence encodes CASSSTLGGTEAFF.

This rearrangement joins TRBV4-1 to TRBJ2-1; 14 bases are a match to TRBD2. Trimming cost V 0 bases and J 10 bases; bases outside gene matches: 5. The germline gives CDR1 MGHRA, CDR2 YSYEKL. CDR3 length: 16 residues. CDR3 in DNA: TGCGCCAGCAGCCAAGAGGTGGGACTAGCGGGAGACGAGCAGTTCTTC. It yields the protein CASSQEVGLAGDEQFF.

This chain joins TRBV7-2 and TRBJ2-3; 11 bases line up with TRBD2. V was clipped by 3 bases and J by 5 bases; unmatched bases: 4. Germline assignment: CDR1 SGHTA and CDR2 FQGNSA. The CDR3 runs 15 residues. DNA of the CDR3: TGTGCCAGCAGCTTCACTAGCGGGAGAATAGATACGCAGTATTTT. Protein: CASSFTSGRIDTQYF. Full variable domain (remainder filled in from reference TRBV7-2 and TRBJ2-3): GAGVSQSPSNKVTEKGKDVELRCDPISGHTALYWYRQSLGQGLEFLIYFQGNSAPDKSGLPSDRFSAERTGGSVSTLTIQRTQQEDSAVYLCASSFTSGRIDTQYFGPGTRLTVL.

The chain carries TRBV10-2 and TRBJ2-7; maybe TRBD2 (6 bases). With 2 bases removed from V and 6 bases from J, the gap between germline ends came to 11 bases. The CDR3 spans 13 residues. From germline, CDR1 is WSHSY and CDR2 SAAADI. CDR3 in amino acids: CASSERRVGEQYF. CDR3 bases: TGCGCCAGCAGTGAGAGGAGGGTCGGCGAGCAGTACTTC.

V gene TRBV28 combines with J gene TRBJ2-2; 8 bases align to TRBD1. CDR1 is MDHEN, CDR2 SYDVKM, per germline. This CDR3 contains 15 residues. The V and J ends lost 8 bases and 5 bases, in that order; junction bases with no gene match: 10. CDR3 DNA: TGTGCCAGCTTCTCAGGGGGCCCCCTGACCGGGGAGCTGTTTTTT. Amino acids: CASFSGGPLTGELFF.

The CDR3: CASSLSGIGTGGLENEKLFF. DNA of the CDR3: TGTGCCAGCAGTTTATCGGGTATTGGAACAGGGGGTTTGGAAAATGAAAAACTGTTTTTT. The V call is TRBV27, the J call TRBJ1-4, with TRBD1 identical over 8 bases. The CDR3 length is 20 residues. The J segment lost 5 bases and the V segment lost 0 bases, leaving 17 bases of the junction unmatched. The germline CDR1 and CDR2 sequences are MNHEY and SMNVEV (reference sequence).

The CDR3 reads CASSDGTAGELFF. CDR3 DNA: TGTGCCAGCAGTGACGGGACAGCCGGGGAGCTGTTTTTT. V gene TRBV6-4 combines with J gene TRBJ2-2, with 7 bases fitting TRBD1. This CDR3 contains 13 residues. Germline V gene data show CDR1 as MRHNA and CDR2 as SNTAGT. V shed 2 bases and J 6 bases; nucleotides not matched to a gene: 0.